The TCR beta chain under discussion was sequenced for a study of blood T cells in healthy people across ages. Germline V lookup: CDR1 DFQATT, CDR2 SNEGSKA (reference sequence). CDR3 length: 14 residues. V gave up 2 bases and J gave up 4 bases; unmatched junction bases: 5. Per sample, no less than 5 micrograms of total RNA were extracted. For the second PCR, which ran for roughly 6 to 12 cycles, a sample-barcoded 5' primer and a J-beta primer mix were used. From the 5' RACE reads, TCRdb called clonotypes with MiXCR, one entry per CDR3 protein. The sample shows some 550,000 distinct CDR3 sequences, around 48% of them seen only once.

The sequencing input was blood. The sequence came from a man older than 75 in good health. The V gene is TRBV20-1, the J gene TRBJ2-1; 7 positions match TRBD2. The CDR3 sequence: CSARSLAHYNEQFF. The DNA for the CDR3 is TGCAGTGCTAGATCACTAGCGCATTACAATGAGCAGTTCTTC.